The text below deals with one T cell receptor (beta chain). This clonotype was counted many times. The target of this receptor is not known. Qualities for individual bases were not recorded, and no much larger clone is one base off. Libraries of naive CD8 T cells were built from anywhere between about 18,000 and 1,000,000 sorted cells, with 10%, 30% or 50% of the purified RNA used. On a BD FACSAria II, naive CD8 T cells were FACS-sorted as CD8+CD4-CCR7+CD45RA+ and collected into RLT Plus buffer. To test detection sensitivity, Jurkat RNA equivalent to over 8 TCR copies was spiked into samples of roughly 20,000-1,100,000 naive CD8 T cells. Enrichment of CD8 T cells was done with RosetteSep CD8+ T Cell Enrichment Cocktail plus Ficoll-Paque, and ACK red cell lysis came afterward. Libraries were prepared through PCR. The sample was run on an Illumina HiSeq 4000. Bulk TCR libraries were made following a previously described method, with the TCR primers given in Table S5. Total RNA was purified with the Qiagen AllPrep DNA/RNA kit. Before analysis, reads from multiple sequencing runs of the same library were pooled. As for the original processing: Only reads with exact TCR constant sequence were kept, trimmed to 150 nt, and grouped by their 12-nt molecular barcodes. Within each barcode group, reads were sub-clustered at a 15% Levenshtein threshold, and quality-weighted consensus sequences were built per RNA molecule. Non-functional sequences were removed, as were lower-count sequences one edit away from another. Based on fitting two negative binomial distributions, any barcode sub-cluster with under 20% of the maximum read count was discarded. In TCRdb, the public reads were trimmed at Q25 with fastp and aligned with MiXCR, with productive beta chains retained. Here each entry gathers all rows of one CDR3 protein and keeps the most common genes and DNA. TCRdb, not the authors, supplied the V and J calls. The sample table shows more than 250,000 distinct CDR3 sequences, and roughly a fifth are seen once. The leading ten clones occupy 0.7% to 0.9% of the sample.

This entry comes from a study of molecular identifiers for immune sequencing clone quantification (dated by TCRdb to 2017 to 2018). At the level of the whole study: For a replicate experiment, RNA from 20,000 or 100,000 naive CD8 T cells was divided into five aliquots, and four of the five aliquots were sequenced. The study was a methods study using CD8 T cells to benchmark molecular-identifier clustering-based TCR repertoire sequencing (MIDCIRS) and TCR RNA copy counting.

Points the paper makes about the study in general: In CMV-specific effector cells, clones with more than 20 RNA copies accounted for over 97% of molecules, whereas in naive cells such clones accounted for under 1%. Spiked-in Jurkat TCR RNA equivalent to a single cell was reported to be detectable even among approximately 900,000 naive CD8 T cells. Highly expanded clone sizes could be underestimated because identical TCR molecules may share a barcode. The naive libraries included spiked-in Jurkat TCR RNA (10 copies' worth), and this RNA is not part of the donor repertoire. Approximately 2.7 recovered TCR RNA copies per cell were obtained by modeling, versus roughly 10 by digital PCR, implying a capture efficiency of 25% to 30%. When barcode sub-clustering was left out, chimeric consensus sequences inflated TCR diversity, with chimeras reaching as high as 47%.

CDR1 SGHVS and CDR2 FNYEAQ were looked up in the germline V gene. The CDR3 starts with the cysteine, ends with the phenylalanine, and has 14 residues. The CDR3 DNA has 42 bases and is translated from base 1. Germline trimming amounts to 3 bases on V and 3 bases on J, with 2 as the count of junction bases outside the gene matches. The TCR originated in a human donor in good health. Some libraries in this study had Jurkat cell RNA spiked in. The rearrangement joined TRBV7-6 to TRBJ2-3; 8 middle bases align to TRBD2. Sequencing was carried out using naive CD8+ T cells from blood, with Jurkat cell RNA spiked in. What the cell subset or site label conveys for this sample: FACS-sorted CD8+CD4-CCR7+CD45RA+ naive T cells. The bases read TGTGCCAGCAGCTTTAGCGGGGTTACAGATACGCAGTATTTT. This translates into CASSFSGVTDTQYF.